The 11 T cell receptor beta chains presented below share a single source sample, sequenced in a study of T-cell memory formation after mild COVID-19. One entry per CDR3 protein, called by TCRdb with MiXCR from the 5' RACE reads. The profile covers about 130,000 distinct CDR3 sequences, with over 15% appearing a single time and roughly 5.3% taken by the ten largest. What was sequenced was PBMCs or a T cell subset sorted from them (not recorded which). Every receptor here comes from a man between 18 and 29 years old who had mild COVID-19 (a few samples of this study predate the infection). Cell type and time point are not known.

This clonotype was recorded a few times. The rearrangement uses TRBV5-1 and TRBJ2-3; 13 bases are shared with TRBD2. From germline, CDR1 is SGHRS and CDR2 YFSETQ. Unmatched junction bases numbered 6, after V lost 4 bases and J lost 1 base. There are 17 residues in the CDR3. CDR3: CASSVAGTSGGTDTQYF. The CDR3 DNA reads TGCGCCAGCAGCGTGGCCGGGACTAGCGGGGGCACAGATACGCAGTATTTT.

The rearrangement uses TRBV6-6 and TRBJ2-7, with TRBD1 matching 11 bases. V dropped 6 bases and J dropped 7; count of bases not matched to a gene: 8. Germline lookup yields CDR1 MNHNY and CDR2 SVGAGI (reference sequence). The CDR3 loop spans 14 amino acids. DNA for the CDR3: TGTGCCAGCAGCCACACGGACAGGGGGCTTGAGCAGTACTTC. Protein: CASSHTDRGLEQYF.

The CDR3 sequence is CASSLVMESYEQYF. CDR3 nucleotides: TGTGCCAGCAGCTTAGTCATGGAATCCTACGAGCAGTACTTC. The gene calls are TRBV7-2 and TRBJ2-7; D uncertain. V lost 1 base to trimming and J lost 1 base, with 8 bases between them. Germline CDR1 reads SGHTA; CDR2 reads FQGNSA. CDR3 size: 14 residues.

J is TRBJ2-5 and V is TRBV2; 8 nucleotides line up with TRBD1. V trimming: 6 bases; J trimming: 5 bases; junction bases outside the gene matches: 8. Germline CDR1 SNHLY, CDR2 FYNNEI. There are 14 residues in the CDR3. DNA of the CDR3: TGTGCCAGCAGCCGACAGGGGCTTGGGGAGACCCAGTACTTC. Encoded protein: CASSRQGLGETQYF.

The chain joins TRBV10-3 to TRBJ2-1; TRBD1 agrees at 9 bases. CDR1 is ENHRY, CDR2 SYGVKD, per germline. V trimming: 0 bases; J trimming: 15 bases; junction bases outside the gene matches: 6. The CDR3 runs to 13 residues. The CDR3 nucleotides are TGTGCCATCAGTGAGTCCGGGACAGGGTATCCGTTCTTC. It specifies CAISESGTGYPFF.

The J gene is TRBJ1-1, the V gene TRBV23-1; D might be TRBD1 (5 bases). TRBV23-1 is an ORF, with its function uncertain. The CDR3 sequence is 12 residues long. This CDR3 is CSQGGMDTEAFF. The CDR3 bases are TGCTCCCAGGGTGGTATGGACACTGAAGCTTTCTTT.

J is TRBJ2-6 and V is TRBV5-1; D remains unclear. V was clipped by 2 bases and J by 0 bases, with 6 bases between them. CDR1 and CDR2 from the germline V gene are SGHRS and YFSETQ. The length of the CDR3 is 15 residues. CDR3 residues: CASSFLGSGANVLTF. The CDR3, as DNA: TGCGCCAGCAGCTTCCTAGGCTCTGGGGCCAACGTCCTGACTTTC.

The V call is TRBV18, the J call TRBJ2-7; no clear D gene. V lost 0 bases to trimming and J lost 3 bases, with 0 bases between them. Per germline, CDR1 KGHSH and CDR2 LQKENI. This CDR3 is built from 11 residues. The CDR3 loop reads CASSPPYEQYV. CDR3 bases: TGTGCCAGCTCACCACCCTACGAGCAGTACGTC.

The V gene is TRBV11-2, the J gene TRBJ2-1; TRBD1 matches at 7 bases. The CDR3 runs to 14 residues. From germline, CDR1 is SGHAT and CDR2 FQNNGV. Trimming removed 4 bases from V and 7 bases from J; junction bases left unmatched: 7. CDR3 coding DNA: TGTGCCAGCAGCTCAGACAGGGTTGGGAATGAGCAGTTCTTC. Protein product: CASSSDRVGNEQFF.

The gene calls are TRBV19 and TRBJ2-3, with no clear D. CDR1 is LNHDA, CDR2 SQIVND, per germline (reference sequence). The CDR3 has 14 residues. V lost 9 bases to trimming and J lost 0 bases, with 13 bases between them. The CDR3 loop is CASPRAPSTDTQYF. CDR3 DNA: TGTGCCAGCCCACGAGCCCCTAGCACAGATACGCAGTATTTT.

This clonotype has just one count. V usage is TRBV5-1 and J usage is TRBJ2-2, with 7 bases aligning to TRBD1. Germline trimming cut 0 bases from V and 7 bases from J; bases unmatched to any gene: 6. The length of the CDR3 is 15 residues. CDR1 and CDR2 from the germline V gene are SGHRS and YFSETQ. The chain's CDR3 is CASSLGQGVYGELFF. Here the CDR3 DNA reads TGCGCCAGCAGCTTGGGCCAGGGGGTGTACGGGGAGCTGTTTTTT. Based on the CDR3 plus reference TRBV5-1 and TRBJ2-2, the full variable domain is KAGVTQTPRYLIKTRGQQVTLSCSPISGHRSVSWYQQTPGQGLQFLFEYFSETQRNKGNFPGRFSGRQFSNSRSEMNVSTLELGDSALYLCASSLGQGVYGELFFGEGSRLTVL.